This T cell receptor beta chain was retrieved from a study of blood T cell repertoires in COVID-19 (dated by TCRdb to about 2020). Turning to the overall study: Samples covering the acute and convalescent phases of COVID-19 were provided by collaborators in the United States, Italy and Spain. The material from the prospective study consisted of cDNA or gDNA derived from T cells, B-cell-depleted T cells, or PBMCs. Deeply sampled blood TCRbeta repertoires from subjects exposed to, actively infected with, or recovered from COVID-19 were included in the dataset. A freely available public database, intended as a resource for researchers studying the immune response to SARS-CoV-2, is where the repertoires were released. The samples were drawn from the first 160 participants of the ongoing ImmuneRACE study and from 950 to 1,500 subjects provided by 6 global collaborators. The sample metadata nearly always contained a de-identified subject ID, COVID-19 status, age in years and sex. Where available, HLA class I and class II types were taken from metadata supplied by the sample provider and were not determined by assay-based typing.

TCRbeta CDR3 regions were amplified from genomic DNA using the immunoSEQ Assay, a bias-controlled multiplex PCR. The published analysis was carried out like this. Within the assay, amplification of reference gene primers was used to estimate how many nucleated cells each sample contained. To quantify the absolute abundance of each unique TCRbeta CDR3 rearrangement, sequence reads were collapsed and filtered. Productive Simpson clonality was computed per sample as the square root of Simpson's diversity index over productive rearrangements. Imported from immuneACCESS, the table was reduced by TCRdb to in-frame sequences with V and J called. These copies leave out some clones; in studies compared against another copy, an unresolved V gene accounts for under half, and the cause of the remainder is not known. The V and J calls and the clone size are those of that table, but D and trimming were determined from the DNA. The sample table holds tens of thousands of clones, of which roughly three quarters were seen once. The ten top clones hold about 29% of the sample.

A word on this clone: Its antigen remains undetermined. The sample holds no much larger clone one base away, and base qualities are not on file.

The paper's findings and limits, for the study overall: How much clinical and demographic metadata was included differed by source and by participant, and the metadata was provided uncurated.

The germline V gene gives CDR1 as MNHEY and CDR2 as SVGAGI. V drops 2 bases and J drops 5 bases, leaving 6 bases in between. The CDR3 starts with the cysteine, ends with the phenylalanine, and has 12 residues. Only the CDR3 region is kept as DNA, spanning 36 bases read in frame from base 1. Each collaborating institution followed its own protocols to collect whole blood in K2EDTA tubes. For TCRbeta analysis, collaborators shipped samples in one of three forms: frozen whole blood, isolated PBMCs, or DNA extracted from either of those sample types. The receptor's source is a human donor in a cohort sampled during active COVID-19. The sample consisted of peripheral blood. Recombination linked TRBV6-5 to TRBJ1-1; the D gene is not confidently resolved. The bases are TGTGCCAGCAGTTACAGTCAGACTGAAGCTTTCTTT. Its translation reads: CASSYSQTEAFF.